This T cell receptor (beta chain) was documented in a study of T-cell memory formation after mild COVID-19. Findings and limits, study-wide: Clones that contracted from day 15 to 85 were balanced CD4/CD8, while later expanders leaned CD4+. Pre-infection memory already had some responding clones, implying cross-reactive memory joined.

In its sample, this clonotype was seen a few times. The antigen is undetermined. TCRdb called the 5' RACE reads again in MiXCR, with one record for every CDR3 protein. The sample consists of about 470,000 distinct CDR3 sequences, 25% of them appearing once. The CDR3 covers 12 residues. Germline assignment: CDR1 SEHNR and CDR2 FQNEAQ (reference sequence). V shed 11 bases, J shed 6 bases, and the junction held 4 bases outside the gene matches. The clonotype comes from an adult woman who had mild COVID-19 (a few samples of this study predate the infection). Cell type and time point are not known. The J gene is TRBJ2-1, the V gene TRBV7-9; 10 bases match TRBD2. Input material: PBMCs or a T cell subset sorted from them (not recorded which). Here the CDR3 DNA reads TGTGCCGCCTCTAGCGGGAGCAATGAGCAGTTCTTC. Translation: CAASSGSNEQFF.